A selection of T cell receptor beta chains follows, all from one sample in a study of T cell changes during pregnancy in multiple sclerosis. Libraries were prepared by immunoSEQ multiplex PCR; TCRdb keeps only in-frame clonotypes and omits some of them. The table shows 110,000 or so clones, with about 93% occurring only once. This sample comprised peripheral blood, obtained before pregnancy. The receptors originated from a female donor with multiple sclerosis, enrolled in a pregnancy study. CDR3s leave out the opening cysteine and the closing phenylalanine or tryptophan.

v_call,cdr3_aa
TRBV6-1,ASSGTGEREQY
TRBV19,ASSILVGQNYGYT
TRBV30,AWRSDGVPGH
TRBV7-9,ASSPAFTGETQY
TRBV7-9,ASSLTAGYNEQF
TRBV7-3,ASSLGPSDYGYT
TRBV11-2,ASSHYREWSNEQF
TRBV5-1,ASSSGQLGGATDTQY
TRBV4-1,ASSQDTRVGQIYEQY
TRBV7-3,ASSRSFTGELF
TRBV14,ASSPTGNTIY
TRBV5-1,ASSLAGDTGELF
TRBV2,ASSGTGTRYGYT
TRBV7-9,ASSPTGYEQY
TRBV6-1,ATLIAYEQY
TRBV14,ASSQDRGRWDTEAF
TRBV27,ASSSGTTAYTYEQY
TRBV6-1,ASSPGNSPLH
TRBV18,ANSPPGGDEQF
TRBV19,ASSILGVMNTEAF
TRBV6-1,ASSGTQGFQPQH
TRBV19,ASSDTGTGGFGYT
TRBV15,ATSRDKLAGGHEQF
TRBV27,FTSGSSYEQY
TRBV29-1,SVPAEGGGELF